The clone carrying this T cell receptor (beta chain) was seen repeatedly, ten times or more. Its specificity is not known. These data originate in a study of CD8 T cells in ankylosing spondylitis. General study findings and limits: Earlier literature documents some of the motif variants in reactive arthritis synovial fluid and blood. The clones that were linked to disease were reported to be significantly enriched in matched synovial fluid samples from ankylosing spondylitis patients.

Making the TCR beta libraries involved quantitative 5'-RACE with molecular barcodes. In TCRdb, the 5' RACE reads were re-called with MiXCR into one record per CDR3 protein. The sample has some 37,000 distinct CDR3 sequences, around 6% seen once. V lost 6 bases and J lost 3; bases outside the gene matches: 7. The CDR3 consists of 15 residues. Germline assignment: CDR1 MNHEY and CDR2 SVGEGT. The V and J genes are TRBV6-2 or TRBV6-3 and TRBJ2-1; 8 positions match TRBD2. This receptor was identified in a male donor with ankylosing spondylitis or in good health (not recorded which). The material sequenced was blood, either unsorted or a sorted T cell fraction (not recorded which). The CDR3 loop is CASSPSGGVYNEQFF. DNA of the CDR3: TGTGCCAGCAGCCCGAGCGGGGGAGTCTACAATGAGCAGTTCTTC.